The next 24 T cell receptor beta chains were all read from a single sample in a study of vaccination and CD4 T cells after COVID-19. With the Oncomine TCR Beta short-read assay, DNA from cultured CD4+ T cells was sequenced. TCRdb re-derived calls from the PCR reads in MiXCR, one entry per CDR3 protein. The sample consists of some 11,000 distinct CDR3 sequences, roughly 44% of them appearing once. For these receptors, no antigen is known. As to treatment: approximately nine-day PBMC culture with coronavirus spike peptide pools or control peptides (ViraFEST assay). Sequencing was performed on cultured CD4+ T cells from blood. The receptors were sampled from a human donor with COVID-19.

The chain recombines TRBV2 with TRBJ1-2; 7 bases match TRBD1. V shed 6 bases, J shed 2 bases, and the junction held 6 bases outside the gene matches. The CDR3 runs to 14 residues. Germline V gene sequence: CDR1 SNHLY, CDR2 FYNNEI. The CDR3 sequence: CASRGQLSNYGYTF. The DNA of the CDR3 is TGTGCCAGCAGGGGACAGCTATCCAACTATGGCTACACCTTC. Using reference TRBV2 and TRBJ1-2 for the parts outside the CDR3, the full variable domain is EPEVTQTPSHQVTQMGQEVILRCVPISNHLYFYWYRQILGQKVEFLVSFYNNEISEKSEIFDDQFSVERPDGSNFTLKIRSTKLEDSAMYFCASRGQLSNYGYTFGSGTRLTVV.

This chain connects TRBV27 to TRBJ1-5; D ambiguous. V was shortened by 3 bases and J by 6 bases, with 6 bases between the two germline ends. CDR1 is MNHEY, CDR2 SMNVEV, per germline (reference sequence). The CDR3 contains 12 residues. In nucleotides, the CDR3 is TGTGCCAGCAGTTTTATGGGTCAGCCCCAGCATTTT. Protein sequence: CASSFMGQPQHF.

J is TRBJ1-1 and V is TRBV28; D ambiguous. The CDR3 covers 15 residues. Germline V gives CDR1 MDHEN, CDR2 SYDVKM. Trimming stripped 0 bases from V and 4 bases from J, with 12 bases between. CDR3 in amino acids: CASSLWAATRTEAFF. The CDR3 coding sequence is TGTGCCAGCAGTTTATGGGCGGCCACCCGCACTGAAGCTTTCTTT.

The table lists this clonotype with a count of one. The CDR3 nucleotides read TGCGCCAGCAGCCAAGGGGTCGGGATAGAGACCCAGTACTTC. This codes for CASSQGVGIETQYF. The chain links TRBV4-1 to TRBJ2-5, with D tentatively TRBD2 (5 bases). The CDR3 has 14 amino acids. CDR1 MGHRA and CDR2 YSYEKL come from the germline V gene. V was shortened by 1 base and J by 4 bases, with 10 bases between the two germline ends.

The gene calls are TRBV12-3 or TRBV12-4 and TRBJ1-2, with D hard to call. Trimming pared 3 bases from V and 8 bases from J, leaving 7 bases between. The CDR3 consists of 11 residues. CDR3 sequence (DNA): TGTGCCAGCAGTTTTCGTCTGGGCTACACCTTC. Residues: CASSFRLGYTF.

This chain connects TRBV10-3 to TRBJ2-1; D tentatively fits TRBD1 or TRBD2 (5 bases each). The CDR3 has 15 residues. CDR1 and CDR2 from the germline V gene are ENHRY and SYGVKD. V was cut by 3 bases and J by 3 bases, with 12 bases left in between. CDR3 sequence (DNA): TGTGCCATCAGTGAACCCGGGACGGTCTACAATGAGCAGTTCTTC. Its translation: CAISEPGTVYNEQFF.

This clonotype turned up a few times. The chain joins TRBV19 to TRBJ1-5; 8 bases map to TRBD1. V lost 5 bases to trimming and J lost 7 bases; unmatched junction nucleotides: 10. CDR1 and CDR2 from the germline V gene are LNHDA and SQIVND (reference sequence). This CDR3 has 15 residues. CDR3 nucleotides: TGTGCCAGTAGTCCGCGGACAGGGATTGGCCAGCCCCAGCATTTT. This sequence encodes CASSPRTGIGQPQHF.

This clonotype was picked up a small number of times. The rearrangement joins TRBV7-3 to TRBJ2-1; 8 bases fit TRBD1. This CDR3 has 15 residues. CDR1 and CDR2 from the germline V gene are SGHTA and FQGTGA. The ends lost 5 bases at V and 1 base at J; junction bases unmatched: 4. In DNA, the CDR3 is TGTGCCAGCAGCCTCGACAGGGGATCCTACAATGAGCAGTTCTTC. This translates into CASSLDRGSYNEQFF. The variable domain in full, with the rest retrieved from reference TRBV7-3 and TRBJ2-1, is GAGVSQTPSNKVTEKGKYVELRCDPISGHTALYWYRQSLGQGPEFLIYFQGTGAADDSGLPNDRFFAVRPEGSVSTLKIQRTERGDSAVYLCASSLDRGSYNEQFFGPGTRLTVL.

Notes on this clonotype: One end of the junction varies from germline; a read error may be responsible. The rearrangement links TRBV7-7 to TRBJ2-3; the match to TRBD2 covers 7 bases. CDR1 and CDR2 (germline): SSHAT, FNYEAQ (reference sequence). The CDR3 has 13 residues. This CDR3 is CASSLAGPDTQYF. CDR3 DNA: TGTGCTAGCAGCTTAGCGGGTCCTGATACGCAGTATTTT.

V usage is TRBV19 and J usage is TRBJ2-2; 9 bases fit TRBD1. The CDR3 is 15 residues long. Per germline, CDR1 LNHDA and CDR2 SQIVND (reference sequence). J gave up 7 bases and V 6 bases, and 9 bases lay outside the gene matches. The CDR3 DNA is TGTGCCAGTAGGAATACCGGGACAGGGAACGGGGAGCTGTTTTTT. As protein: CASRNTGTGNGELFF.

This clonotype showed up just once. The chain uses TRBV28 and TRBJ1-2; D is possibly TRBD1 (6 bases). Germline V gene data show CDR1 as MDHEN and CDR2 as SYDVKM. This CDR3 is built from 14 residues. The V and J ends lost 7 bases and 5 bases respectively, with 17 bases between them. The CDR3 DNA sequence: TGTGCCAGCACCCCCGGGGGCCAAATGTATGGCTACACCTTC. Amino acid sequence: CASTPGGQMYGYTF.

The chain has TRBV5-1 and TRBJ2-3, with D unclear. CDR3 size: 12 residues. V lost 2 bases and J lost 3, with 4 bases in between. Germline CDR1 and CDR2: SGHRS and YFSETQ. The chain's CDR3 is CASSFLTDTQYF. The CDR3 coding sequence is TGCGCCAGCAGCTTTTTAACAGATACGCAGTATTTT.

Only a few counts were recorded for this clonotype. The chain is built from TRBV12-5 and TRBJ1-1, with D uncertain. The length of the CDR3 is 13 residues. Germline CDR1 LGHNT, CDR2 FRNRAP. Trimming took 7 bases from V and 8 from J, leaving 17 bases between them. CDR3 residues: CASAGFVAVEAFF. CDR3 coding DNA: TGTGCTAGTGCGGGATTCGTTGCCGTAGAAGCTTTCTTT.

The chain couples TRBV28 to TRBJ2-1; 9 nucleotides line up with TRBD1. V shed 6 bases, J shed 4 bases, and the junction held 7 bases outside the gene matches. The CDR3 runs 15 residues. Germline V lookup: CDR1 MDHEN, CDR2 SYDVKM. CDR3 nucleotides: TGTGCCAGCAGACCTACAGGGGGCCCTTACAATGAGCAGTTCTTC. The encoded protein is CASRPTGGPYNEQFF.

The chain recombines TRBV25-1 with TRBJ1-2; possibly TRBD1 for D (6 bases). V lost 10 bases and J 8 bases, leaving 17 bases between the germline ends. From germline, CDR1 is MGHDK and CDR2 SYGVNS. The CDR3 is 12 amino acids. For the CDR3, the DNA is TGTGCCACCCTGCTGGACAGCCGCGGCTACACCTTC. Protein sequence: CATLLDSRGYTF.

The CDR3 region is CAIKTGELFF. The CDR3, as DNA: TGTGCCATCAAAACCGGGGAGCTGTTTTTT. The rearrangement joins TRBV11-3 to TRBJ2-2; D gene uncertain. V lost 10 bases and J 5 bases, leaving 5 bases between the germline ends. The CDR3 contains 10 residues. CDR1 and CDR2 (germline): SGHNT, YENEEA.

This sequence joins TRBV20-1 and TRBJ1-6; tentative D call: TRBD1 (5 bases). Per germline, CDR1 DFQATT and CDR2 SNEGSKA (reference sequence). There are 14 residues in the CDR3. Trimming took off 3 bases at V and 5 bases at J, with 11 bases between the two ends. The CDR3 here is CSARWTSHNSPLHF. The CDR3 nucleotides are TGCAGTGCTAGGTGGACATCCCATAATTCACCCCTCCACTTT.

This clonotype was seen more than once but under ten times. V usage is TRBV6-1 and J usage is TRBJ1-3, with D tentatively TRBD1 (5 bases). The CDR3 is 15 amino acids. Between the trimmed V and J ends, which lost 5 bases and 4 bases, there was a span of 15 bases. The germline gives CDR1 MNHNS, CDR2 SASEGT. CDR3 DNA sequence: TGTGCCAGCAGTAACAAACAGGAACGCGGAAACACCATATATTTT. This translates into CASSNKQERGNTIYF.

The chain is built from TRBV7-9 and TRBJ1-2; 7 nucleotides align to TRBD1. CDR1 and CDR2 from the germline V gene are SEHNR and FQNEAQ (reference sequence). The ends lost 1 base at V and 0 bases at J; junction bases unmatched: 5. This CDR3 has 16 residues. The CDR3 sequence: CASSLGTGTANYGYTF. The CDR3 coding sequence is TGTGCCAGCAGCTTAGGAACCGGGACAGCTAACTATGGCTACACCTTC.

This clonotype turned up a few times. The chain employs TRBV7-6 and TRBJ1-3; 8 positions agree with TRBD1. The germline CDR1 and CDR2 sequences are SGHVS and FNYEAQ. J gave up 2 bases and V 5 bases, and 2 bases lay outside the gene matches. The CDR3 is 14 amino acids. The CDR3 nucleotides read TGTGCCAGCAGCATACAGGGGGCTGGAAACACCATATATTTT. This sequence encodes CASSIQGAGNTIYF.

This clonotype occurred a few times. Written as DNA, the CDR3 is TGTGCCATCAGTGATAGAGAGGTATATAGCAATCAGCCCCAGCATTTT. Protein product: CAISDREVYSNQPQHF. The chain has TRBV10-3 and TRBJ1-5, with no clear D. Germline V lookup: CDR1 ENHRY, CDR2 SYGVKD. This CDR3 contains 16 residues. V lost 3 bases and J lost 0, with 12 bases in between.

The chain joins TRBV25-1 to TRBJ1-6; possibly TRBD1 for D (6 bases). Germline values: CDR1 MGHDK, CDR2 SYGVNS. The CDR3 contains 16 residues. Trimming took off 4 bases at V and 0 bases at J, with 10 bases between the two ends. CDR3 sequence (DNA): TGTGCCAGCAGTGGAGGGGGGAGCTCCTATAATTCACCCCTCCACTTT. Its translation is CASSGGGSSYNSPLHF.

The rearrangement uses TRBV27 and TRBJ1-5; D might be TRBD1 (5 bases). Germline values: CDR1 MNHEY, CDR2 SMNVEV (reference sequence). This CDR3 is built from 17 residues. The V end was cut by 2 bases, the J end by 1 base, with 15 bases between. CDR3 in DNA: TGTGCCAGCAGTTTAAGGGGCCGGACGAACAGCAATCAGCCCCAGCATTTT. It is translated as CASSLRGRTNSNQPQHF.

This clonotype has just a few counts. V and J are TRBV7-9 and TRBJ2-5, with 12 bases matching TRBD2. Germline V CDR1 and CDR2: SEHNR, FQNEAQ (reference sequence). The CDR3 spans 18 residues. With 0 bases clipped from V and 5 bases from J, the junction kept 10 bases outside the gene matches. The CDR3: CASSLARLAGAPGETQYF. CDR3 in DNA: TGTGCCAGCAGCTTAGCTCGACTAGCGGGGGCCCCGGGGGAGACCCAGTACTTC.